This paragraph reports one T cell receptor (beta chain). These data are taken from a study of technical replicates of blood from several donors. Clones were read by immunoSEQ multiplex PCR, and TCRdb kept only the in-frame ones, dropping some. The sample consists of under 100,000 clones, almost 96% of them appearing once. Sequences were obtained from T cells isolated from PBMCs. This TCR derives from a human donor in good health.

This CDR3 reads CASSKVGATDVNTEAFF. For the CDR3, the DNA is TGTGCCAGCAGCAAAGTTGGGGCGACAGATGTGAACACTGAAGCTTTCTTT. The chain is built from TRBV21-1 and TRBJ1-1; the table's D call, TRBD1, was not checked against the DNA. TRBV21-1 is a pseudogene. The CDR3 has 17 amino acids.